A single T cell receptor (beta chain) is shown here with its context. The sample originates from a study of technical replicates of blood from four donors. Assay: immunoSEQ multiplex PCR; the TCRdb copy retains only in-frame clones and omits some. The sample consists of 75,000 to 90,000 clones, 93% of them appearing once. This CDR3 contains 13 residues. The V segment lost 9 bases and the J segment 5 bases; nucleotides outside the gene matches: 4. CDR1 and CDR2 (germline): MNHEY, SVGAGI. Material for sequencing was T cells isolated from PBMCs. This sequence joins TRBV6-5 and TRBJ2-2; TRBD1 matches 9 bases. This clonotype was obtained from a human donor in good health. The CDR3 DNA follows: TGTGCCAGTCGGGACAGGGTAACCGGGGAGCTGTTTTTT. This codes for CASRDRVTGELFF.